These T cell receptor beta chains were read from a single sample in a study of T-cell reconstitution after alpha-beta-depleted transplantation in children. Using its own MiXCR run on the PCR reads, TCRdb lists one record per CDR3 protein. The sample includes hundreds of thousands of distinct CDR3 sequences, around 13% of them seen just once. The specimen comprised PBMCs, mostly from graft donor cells, sampled 360 days after TCRalphabeta/CD19-depleted stem cell transplant. The receptor set was obtained from a male patient between 5 and 17 years old who had a stem cell transplant for acute myeloid leukemia, so the T cells may come from the graft donor. CDR3s leave out the opening cysteine and the closing phenylalanine or tryptophan. Size is stated for part of the rows, as once, few or many counts, or as a class when the clone is expanded.

>.|TRBJ2-3|TRBV12-3/TRBV12-4
ASTRDSTDTQY
>few|TRBJ2-1|TRBV12-3/TRBV12-4
ASSRLASGRIYNEQF
>.|TRBJ2-1|TRBV28
ASSSSLLAGESYNEQF
>many|TRBJ2-3|TRBV28
ASSSIQNLLAASTDTQY
>.|TRBJ2-7|TRBV27
ASSFIISTGPYEQY
>few|TRBJ2-1|TRBV4-2
ASSQDLRDNEQF
>.|TRBJ2-1|TRBV6-2/TRBV6-3
ASRGGPGQGWF
>many|TRBJ2-1|TRBV20-1
SARVLAGTYNEQF
>.|TRBJ2-5|TRBV5-1
ASSMIQETQY
>many|TRBJ2-5|TRBV25-1
ASSDPAGQETQY
>few|TRBJ2-2|TRBV4-3
ASSQTGATGELF
>many|TRBJ2-1|TRBV11-3
ASSPAGGEQF
>many|TRBJ2-1|TRBV6-1
ASSPDPSSYNEQF
>few|TRBJ2-5|TRBV28
ASTLGTSGSETQY
>few|TRBJ2-5|TRBV3-1
ASSQEGTGINQETQY
>few|TRBJ2-3|TRBV5-1
ASSLARQGTDTQY
>many|TRBJ2-7|TRBV29-1
SVEDIVGDEQY
>many|TRBJ2-3|TRBV29-1
SDIGENTDTQY
>.|TRBJ2-4|TRBV11-2
ASSREMGPFSFGNIQY
>many|TRBJ2-5|TRBV28
ASSFYWETQY
>many|TRBJ2-5|TRBV28
ASSLGTGHNTEETQY
>many|TRBJ2-1|TRBV12-3/TRBV12-4
ASSLSPGQGAGNEQF
>.|TRBJ2-1|TRBV5-6
ASRLTSGSDYSSYNEQF
>.|TRBJ2-1|TRBV5-1
ASSQSLAGAYNEQF
>many|TRBJ1-2|TRBV10-3
AINRLTQTGINYGYT
>.|TRBJ2-7|TRBV20-1
SAPRLVALNYEQY
>.|TRBJ2-1|TRBV9
ASSVGRGSYNEQF
>.|TRBJ2-7|TRBV24-1
ATSDRDSTGLYEQY
>.|TRBJ2-4|TRBV5-8
ASSLARSGDQ
>.|TRBJ2-2|TRBV24-1
ATSDALGSGVTNTGELF
>.|TRBJ2-1|TRBV12-3/TRBV12-4
ASSLGGGNYNEQF
>few|TRBJ2-5|TRBV5-1
ASSLPGGFGETQY
>few|TRBJ1-1|TRBV5-6
ASSLAGPKRAF
>few|TRBJ2-3|TRBV5-1
ASSTLPGAPDTQY
>few|TRBJ2-7|TRBV5-1
ASSLAAYVQYEQY
>.|TRBJ1-6|TRBV19
ASSRQDGRYSPLH
>.|TRBJ2-3|TRBV5-1
ASSLDGGAPDTQY
>.|TRBJ2-3|TRBV6-5
ASSYNRNTQY
>many|TRBJ2-7|TRBV6-1
ASRQGTEGPYEQY
>.|TRBJ2-1|TRBV19
ASSIVAGIYNEQF
>.|TRBJ2-7|TRBV7-2
ASSLGRLADDAYEQY
>few|TRBJ1-5|TRBV18
ASSLLPGQRDLGPQH
>.|TRBJ2-3|TRBV7-8
ASSLREGGIGTDTQY
>few|TRBJ2-1|TRBV24-1
ATSDLSGDPYNEQF
>.|TRBJ2-2|TRBV3-1
ASSPPFLGRDTGELF
>few|TRBJ2-1|TRBV7-2
ASSLARGREF